This TCR beta chain was found in a study of CD8 T cells in Susac syndrome. Negative isolation was used for CD8+ and CD4+ T cells and FACS enrichment for TEMRA cells. Trimming cost V 10 bases and J 4 bases, with 8 bases left between them. Germline loops: CDR1 ENHRY, CDR2 SYGVKD. The CDR3 runs 11 residues. A quantity of about 0.45 to 1 ug RNA underwent reverse transcription using random hexamers. TCRdb processed the immunoSEQ multiplex PCR reads anew with MiXCR; each CDR3 protein has one entry. Of approximately 180,000 distinct CDR3 sequences in the sample, 85% to 95% were seen once. The V gene is TRBV10-3, the J gene TRBJ2-1; D is unresolved. Source material: CD4+ T cells from PBMCs. The TCR comes from a human donor with Susac syndrome. CDR3 amino acids: CATRQYNEQFF. CDR3 coding DNA: TGTGCCACCAGACAATACAATGAGCAGTTCTTC.